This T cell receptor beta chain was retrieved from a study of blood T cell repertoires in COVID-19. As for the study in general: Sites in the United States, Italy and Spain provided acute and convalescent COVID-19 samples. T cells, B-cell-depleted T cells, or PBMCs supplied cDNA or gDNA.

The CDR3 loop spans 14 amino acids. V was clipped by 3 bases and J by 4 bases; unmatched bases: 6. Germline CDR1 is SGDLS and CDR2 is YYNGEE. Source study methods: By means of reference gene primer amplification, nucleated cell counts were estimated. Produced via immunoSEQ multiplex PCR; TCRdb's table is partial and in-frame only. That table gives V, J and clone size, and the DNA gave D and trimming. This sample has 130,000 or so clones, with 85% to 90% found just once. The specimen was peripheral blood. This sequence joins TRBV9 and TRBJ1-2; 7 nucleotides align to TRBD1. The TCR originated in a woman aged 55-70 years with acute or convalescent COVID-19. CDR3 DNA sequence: TGTGCCAGCAGCGGCCGGGACAGCCTCTATGGCTACACCTTC. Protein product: CASSGRDSLYGYTF.